The 18 T cell receptor beta chains below were found in one sample sequenced in a study of response to subunit inactivated influenza vaccine. Via MiXCR, TCRdb re-called the RT-PCR reads, giving one row per CDR3 protein. Among hundreds of thousands of distinct CDR3 sequences, roughly 10% were seen once, and the ten largest hold about 11%. Separately, the same data were catalogued under a study of T cells expressing NK-cell markers. As that study records: The cDNA for TCR beta came from 5'RACE template switching with UMIs.

The starting material was PBMCs from blood, obtained on the day of vaccination. The receptors come from a man in his forties or fifties who received an inactivated influenza vaccine.

This clonotype was counted between two and nine times. V usage is TRBV20-1 and J usage is TRBJ1-1, with D hard to call. The V gene lost 2 bases and the J gene lost 4 bases, with 14 bases spanning the gap. The germline CDR1 and CDR2 sequences are DFQATT and SNEGSKA (reference sequence). This CDR3 spans 14 amino acids. This chain's CDR3 is CSARSLEGATEAFF. CDR3 nucleotides: TGCAGTGCTAGAAGTCTGGAGGGAGCCACTGAAGCTTTCTTT.

The chain combines TRBV20-1 with TRBJ2-3, with 7 bases that match TRBD1. Germline CDR1 is DFQATT and CDR2 is SNEGSKA (reference sequence). This CDR3 has 16 amino acids. Unmatched junction bases numbered 13, after V lost 5 bases and J lost 2 bases. This CDR3 is CSASSPGQKITDTQYF. CDR3 in DNA: TGCAGTGCTTCCTCCCCGGGACAGAAGATCACAGATACGCAGTATTTT.

The chain is built from TRBV5-6 and TRBJ2-1; the match to TRBD1 covers 10 bases. Germline V gives CDR1 SGHDT, CDR2 YYEEEE. The CDR3 contains 17 residues. The V gene end was trimmed by 1 base and the J gene end by 7 bases; junction bases not matched to a gene: 11. The CDR3 is CASSLTRGRQGANEQFF. The CDR3 coding sequence is TGTGCCAGCAGCTTGACGAGGGGCCGACAGGGGGCAAATGAGCAGTTCTTC.

This clonotype was seen at least ten times. The chain links TRBV29-1 to TRBJ2-4; tentatively, D is TRBD1 (5 bases). Trimming stripped 2 bases from V and 1 base from J, with 6 bases between. The CDR3 runs 13 residues. Germline V CDR1 and CDR2: SQVTM, ANQGSEA. The CDR3 sequence: CSVERQAKNIQYF. In DNA, the CDR3 is TGCAGCGTTGAAAGACAGGCCAAAAACATTCAGTACTTC.

A few counts support this clonotype. The chain uses TRBV20-1 and TRBJ2-1; no definite D call. The ends were cut back, 3 bases at V and 0 bases at J, with 9 bases in the middle. This CDR3 contains 14 residues. Germline V CDR1 and CDR2: DFQATT, SNEGSKA (reference sequence). As DNA, the CDR3 is TGCAGTGCTAGGGGCCTGAGCTCCTACAATGAGCAGTTCTTC. Its translation is CSARGLSSYNEQFF.

V is TRBV18 and J is TRBJ2-5; 7 nucleotides match TRBD1. The CDR3 has 14 residues. Germline V gene data show CDR1 as KGHSH and CDR2 as LQKENI. The V and J ends lost 3 bases and 3 bases, in that order; junction bases with no gene match: 4. Here the CDR3 reads CASSPSGTEETQYF. The CDR3 region has the DNA TGTGCCAGCTCACCTTCCGGGACAGAAGAGACCCAGTACTTC.

The chain combines TRBV7-9 with TRBJ2-3, with D perhaps matching TRBD2 (5 bases). This CDR3 has 15 residues. Trimming removed 5 bases from V and 0 bases from J, with 12 bases in between. In germline, CDR1 is SEHNR, CDR2 FQNEAQ (reference sequence). CDR3 protein: CASSKETGSTDTQYF. The CDR3 DNA sequence: TGTGCCAGCAGCAAAGAAACGGGGAGCACAGATACGCAGTATTTT.

This clonotype turned up a few times. The chain combines TRBV20-1 with TRBJ1-5; the D gene is possibly TRBD1 (6 bases). V was clipped by 3 bases and J by 5 bases, with 14 bases between them. Germline V gene sequence: CDR1 DFQATT, CDR2 SNEGSKA (reference sequence). The CDR3 is 14 residues long. Here the CDR3 DNA reads TGCAGTGCTAGGAAAGGACAGCACGATCAGCCCCAGCATTTT. It codes for CSARKGQHDQPQHF.

In its sample, this clonotype was seen a few times. The chain links TRBV5-1 to TRBJ1-1; TRBD1 matches at 8 bases. CDR1 and CDR2 (germline): SGHRS, YFSETQ. V was pared by 4 bases and J by 6 bases, with 14 bases of the junction left unmatched. The CDR3 covers 16 residues. CDR3 bases: TGCGCCAGCAGCGACGGGGGACAGGTCTGGACCCCTGAAGCTTTCTTT. It is translated as CASSDGGQVWTPEAFF.

This rearrangement joins TRBV10-3 to TRBJ2-6, with 7 bases identical to TRBD2. The CDR3 consists of 19 residues. CDR1 is ENHRY and CDR2 is SYGVKD in the germline V gene. Trimming took 2 bases from V and 2 from J; bases not matched to a gene: 12. CDR3 sequence reads: CAISEGRAGRSTGANVLTF. DNA of the CDR3: TGTGCCATCAGTGAGGGAAGAGCGGGACGGAGTACTGGGGCCAACGTCCTGACTTTC.

This rearrangement joins TRBV12-3 or TRBV12-4 to TRBJ2-2; 9 bases map to TRBD1. With V trimmed by 6 bases and J by 4 bases, 12 bases remained unmatched. CDR3 size: 17 residues. The CDR3 sequence: CASRDLLGTGLTGELFF. The CDR3 DNA reads TGTGCCAGCAGGGACCTATTAGGGACAGGGCTCACCGGGGAGCTGTTTTTT.

In its sample, this clonotype was seen a few times. The chain is built from TRBV3-1 and TRBJ2-1; 10 positions match TRBD1. The germline gives CDR1 LGHDT, CDR2 YNNKEL (reference sequence). The CDR3 loop spans 13 amino acids. Unmatched junction bases numbered 5, after V lost 1 base and J lost 14 bases. The CDR3 DNA reads TGTGCCAGCAGCCAAGGACAGGGGGCCTCCGAGTTCTTC. Its translation is CASSQGQGASEFF.

The chain carries TRBV14 and TRBJ1-2, with 9 bases aligning to TRBD1. CDR1 SGHDN and CDR2 FVKESK come from the germline V gene. J was trimmed by 6 bases and V by 4 bases; bases with no gene match: 3. The CDR3 is made up of 13 amino acids. Here the CDR3 reads CASSPRTGDGYTF. The CDR3 DNA is TGTGCCAGCAGCCCAAGGACAGGGGATGGCTACACCTTC. Using reference TRBV14 and TRBJ1-2 for the parts outside the CDR3, the full variable domain is EAGVTQFPSHSVIEKGQTVTLRCDPISGHDNLYWYRRVMGKEIKFLLHFVKESKQDESGMPNNRFLAERTGGTYSTLKVQPAELEDSGVYFCASSPRTGDGYTFGSGTRLTVV.

This chain connects TRBV10-2 to TRBJ2-5; D is unclear. This CDR3 region has 13 residues. CDR1 is WSHSY and CDR2 is SAAADI in the germline V gene. Trimming took off 6 bases at V and 2 bases at J, with 10 bases between the two ends. The CDR3: CASRAAQQETQYF. The CDR3 region has the DNA TGCGCCAGCAGGGCCGCACAGCAAGAGACCCAGTACTTC.

A few counts support this clonotype. This rearrangement joins TRBV20-1 to TRBJ2-7; TRBD1 matches at 7 bases. Germline V gene sequence: CDR1 DFQATT, CDR2 SNEGSKA (reference sequence). This CDR3 is 11 amino acids long. V gave up 3 bases and J gave up 7 bases; unmatched junction bases: 3. This chain's CDR3 is CSASRGREQYF. CDR3 coding DNA: TGCAGTGCTAGTAGGGGGCGGGAGCAGTACTTC.

This clonotype was counted between two and nine times. The V gene is TRBV12-3 or TRBV12-4, the J gene TRBJ1-1; a possible D gene is TRBD1 (6 bases). Deletions cut 2 bases from V and 4 bases from J, with 11 bases between. The CDR3 has 14 amino acids. The CDR3 here is CASSLFGRGTEAFF. The CDR3 DNA reads as TGTGCCAGCAGTTTATTCGGCAGGGGCACTGAAGCTTTCTTT.

This clonotype was recorded many times. This chain connects TRBV10-3 to TRBJ1-2; no firm D call. In germline, CDR1 is ENHRY, CDR2 SYGVKD. This CDR3 region has 14 residues. The ends were cut back, 5 bases at V and 4 bases at J, with 14 bases in the middle. The CDR3, as DNA: TGTGCCATCAGTATAAGATCAGAGGGCTATGGCTACACCTTC. Translating gives CAISIRSEGYGYTF.

V is TRBV10-3 and J is TRBJ2-3, with 8 bases that match TRBD2. The CDR3 extends over 13 amino acids. Germline values: CDR1 ENHRY, CDR2 SYGVKD. J lost 6 bases, V lost 4 bases, and 3 bases had no gene match. The CDR3 reads CAISGREDDTQYF. CDR3 bases: TGTGCCATCAGTGGGCGGGAGGATGATACGCAGTATTTT.